This TCR beta chain was profiled in a study of post-analysis software for immune sequencing data. Overall study results and limits: Compared with controls, patients had more of roughly five TRBV segments, including TRBV5-6, TRBV5-1 and TRBV20-1. Multiple sclerosis was associated with a significant reduction in normalized Chao1 diversity relative to controls.

This clonotype was picked up a small number of times. Its antigen remains unknown. Unique molecular identifiers had been added to the TCR beta cDNA libraries. Out of 1 to 10 million T cells, roughly 0.5 million cDNA molecules were generated. TCRdb independently ran MiXCR on the PCR reads; one entry per CDR3 protein. The sample lists fewer than 600,000 distinct CDR3 sequences; roughly 45% were seen once. The CDR3 is made up of 18 amino acids. Trimming took 5 bases from V and 5 from J, leaving 27 bases between them. CDR1 is SGHVS, CDR2 FQNEAQ, per germline. Sequenced material: blood. The sequence derives from a girl between 10 and 17 years old with multiple sclerosis. V and J are TRBV7-8 and TRBJ1-2, with a weak D call TRBD1 (5 bases). The DNA for the CDR3 is TGTGCCAGCAGCCAACACTTTTCGGGACTACAAAGGGATTATGGCTACACCTTC. This translates into CASSQHFSGLQRDYGYTF.